Following are 13 T cell receptor beta chains from one sample sequenced in a study of OX40 agonist ivuxolimab in advanced cancers. TCRdb's copy holds only in-frame clones and misses some; the assay was immunoSEQ multiplex PCR. The table lists approximately 18,000 clones, roughly 70% of them singletons, with 30% to 40% in the top ten. The sequences come from CD4+ or CD8+ T cells sorted from blood, collected in a trial of the OX40 agonist ivuxolimab. These receptors came from an adult with an advanced solid tumor such as melanoma, head and neck, liver or kidney cancer.

The chain has TRBV5-1 and TRBJ1-1, with D uncertain. Germline CDR1 SGHRS, CDR2 YFSETQ. V gave up 2 bases and J gave up 1 base, with 9 bases separating them. The CDR3 totals 14 residues. The CDR3: CASSFIGSNTEAFF. CDR3 sequence (DNA): TGCGCCAGCAGCTTTATTGGGTCGAACACTGAAGCTTTCTTT.

The rearrangement joins TRBV9 to TRBJ2-2; D is uncertain. Looked up from germline, CDR1 is SGDLS and CDR2 is YYNGEE. Deletions cut 4 bases from V and 4 bases from J, with 8 bases between. The CDR3 runs to 13 residues. CDR3 sequence reads: CASSPRLTGELFF. DNA for the CDR3: TGTGCCAGCAGCCCACGCCTCACCGGGGAGCTGTTTTTT.

The V call is TRBV7-3, the J call TRBJ2-7, with 7 bases lining up with TRBD1. Germline V lookup: CDR1 SGHTA, CDR2 FQGTGA. V shed 5 bases, J shed 7 bases, and the junction held 8 bases outside the gene matches. The CDR3 extends over 13 amino acids. The CDR3 spells CASSALDRSEQYF. The CDR3 DNA is TGTGCCAGCAGCGCCTTGGACAGGTCGGAGCAGTACTTC. Full variable domain (rest looked up from reference TRBV7-3 and TRBJ2-7): GAGVSQTPSNKVTEKGKYVELRCDPISGHTALYWYRQSLGQGPEFLIYFQGTGAADDSGLPNDRFFAVRPEGSVSTLKIQRTERGDSAVYLCASSALDRSEQYFGPGTRLTVT.

This clone was counted at least ten times. The genes are TRBV16 and TRBJ1-2; D is unresolved. Deletions cut 0 bases from V and 2 bases from J, with 13 bases between. The V gene's germline CDR1 is KGHSY and CDR2 FQNENV. The CDR3 runs 16 residues. The CDR3, as DNA: TGTGCCAGCAGCCAATCAGCAGGCGAGCTAAACTATGGCTACACCTTC. Translation gives CASSQSAGELNYGYTF.

This sequence joins TRBV27 and TRBJ2-1; D may be TRBD1 or TRBD2 (5 bases each). Trimming stripped 2 bases from V and 8 bases from J, with 16 bases between. From germline, CDR1 is MNHEY and CDR2 SMNVEV (reference sequence). This CDR3 is 15 amino acids long. CDR3 bases: TGTGCCAGCAGTTTAACCGGGCTGGGGACCGATGAGCAGTTCTTC. Amino acids: CASSLTGLGTDEQFF.

This CDR3 is CASSLKGATEAFF. For the CDR3, the DNA is TGTGCCAGCAGCTTAAAGGGGGCCACTGAAGCTTTCTTT. The V gene is TRBV7-6, the J gene TRBJ1-1, with TRBD1 matching 7 bases. Trimming at V came to 2 bases and at J to 4 bases, leaving 1 base not matched to a gene. The germline V gene encodes CDR1 SGHVS and CDR2 FNYEAQ. This CDR3 region has 13 residues.

This chain connects TRBV11-2 to TRBJ1-1; D remains unclear. This CDR3 has 16 amino acids. V was pared by 1 base and J by 0 bases, with 12 bases between. Per the germline V gene, CDR1 is SGHAT and CDR2 is FQNNGV. This CDR3 is CASSLVIGSMNTEAFF. The CDR3 DNA reads TGTGCCAGCAGCTTAGTAATTGGGTCCATGAACACTGAAGCTTTCTTT.

V and J are TRBV27 and TRBJ1-2; no reliable D call. The V gene lost 4 bases and the J gene lost 8 bases, with 17 bases spanning the gap. Germline CDR1 is MNHEY and CDR2 is SMNVEV (reference sequence). The CDR3 consists of 14 residues. The CDR3 here is CASSSMTPATGYTF. The CDR3 nucleotides read TGTGCCAGCAGTTCAATGACCCCTGCTACCGGCTACACCTTC.

The chain recombines TRBV28 with TRBJ2-1; 8 bases map to TRBD2. This CDR3 is built from 15 residues. The ends lost 4 bases at V and 5 bases at J; junction bases unmatched: 7. Germline V gene sequence: CDR1 MDHEN, CDR2 SYDVKM. CDR3: CASSSQLAVNNEQFF. The DNA of the CDR3 is TGTGCCAGCAGTTCCCAACTAGCGGTGAACAATGAGCAGTTCTTC.

This clone was observed once. The chain couples TRBV27 to TRBJ2-7; 10 bases match TRBD2. CDR1 MNHEY and CDR2 SMNVEV come from the germline V gene (reference sequence). The J segment lost 1 base and the V segment lost 2 bases, leaving 17 bases of the junction unmatched. The CDR3 contains 20 residues. Written as DNA, the CDR3 is TGTGCCAGCAGTTTAACTCGTCCCCTAGCGGGGGCCCCGGAGTCCTACGAGCAGTACTTC. It translates to CASSLTRPLAGAPESYEQYF.

The chain recombines TRBV19 with TRBJ2-1, with a possible D match to TRBD1 (6 bases). V was trimmed by 3 bases and J by 8 bases, leaving 14 bases between them. The CDR3 extends over 14 amino acids. Germline V gene sequence: CDR1 LNHDA, CDR2 SQIVND (reference sequence). The CDR3 bases are TGTGCCAGTAGTATCCCAGACAGGAATGATGAGCAGTTCTTC. Protein sequence: CASSIPDRNDEQFF. The entire variable domain, with the rest obtained from reference TRBV19 and TRBJ2-1, is as follows: DGGITQSPKYLFRKEGQNVTLSCEQNLNHDAMYWYRQDPGQGLRLIYYSQIVNDFQKGDIAEGYSVSREKKESFPLTVTSAQKNPTAFYLCASSIPDRNDEQFFGPGTRLTVL.

Only a few counts were recorded for this clone. V is TRBV11-2 and J is TRBJ2-7; D is perhaps TRBD2 (5 bases). There are 12 residues in the CDR3. Germline CDR1 SGHAT, CDR2 FQNNGV. V lost 5 bases and J 1 base, leaving 6 bases between the germline ends. The CDR3: CASSRTSYEQYF. For the CDR3, the DNA is TGTGCCAGCAGCCGGACTTCCTACGAGCAGTACTTC.

The chain uses TRBV5-8 and TRBJ2-1; no definite D call. The CDR3 runs 12 residues. Germline-derived CDR1 and CDR2 are SGHTS and YDEGEE. Trimming cost V 6 bases and J 8 bases, with 12 bases left between them. Here the CDR3 reads CASKSIFHEQFF. In DNA form, the CDR3 reads TGTGCCAGCAAATCCATCTTCCATGAGCAGTTCTTC.